Listed below are T cell receptor beta chains from one sample, sequenced in a study of blood T cell repertoires in COVID-19. Clones were read by immunoSEQ multiplex PCR, and TCRdb kept only the in-frame ones, dropping some. The profile covers 250,000 to 300,000 clones, with 86% appearing a single time and about 12% taken by the ten largest. The sequencing sample was made of peripheral blood. Receptors originate from a woman between 25 and 40 years old with COVID-19, enrolled during active disease. The CDR3 runs from the conserved cysteine through the conserved F or W. A D gene is named only where the DNA matches it firmly. Where a row states a size, it is once, few, many or the class of an expanded clone; other rows omit it.

TRBV3-1/TRBV3-2 | - | TRBD2 | CASSLVAGTNTGELFF
TRBV10-3 | - | TRBD2 | CAISERLAGGSTDTQYF
TRBV12-3/TRBV12-4 | - | - | CASSLGEGPEAFF
TRBV6-6 | few | - | CASRGSAGVAEKLFF
TRBV6-5 | - | - | CASSYTGSEETQYF
TRBV30 | few | TRBD2 | CAWSSGGASEQFF
TRBV5-1 | - | TRBD1 | CASSAGQGVRDTQYF
TRBV4-1 | once | - | CASSQVDYETYEQYF
TRBV6-5 | - | TRBD1 | CASSYSTGAPTGELFF
TRBV5-1 | - | - | CASSLAGPNTEAFF
TRBV6-5 | - | TRBD1 | CASRARGHGNQPQHF
TRBV28 | - | - | CASSSIRYGYTF
TRBV5-1 | - | TRBD2 | CASSLTSGGIQETQYF
TRBV5-1 | - | TRBD1 | CASSLEGARTEAFF
TRBV5-1 | - | - | CASSRGASTDTQYF
TRBV4-1 | - | - | CASSQLGQSYYGYTF
TRBV4-1 | - | - | CASSQDEPNNSPLHF
TRBV7-9 | many | TRBD1 | CASTQGAGEKLFF
TRBV4-1 | - | TRBD2 | CASSQVSPRDYLFTGELFF
TRBV29-1 | - | - | CSVEGGGYEQYF
TRBV5-1 | - | TRBD1 | CASSRQGQENSPLHF
TRBV5-1 | - | - | CASSLEVQGADTQYF
TRBV4-1 | once | - | CASSQARGNEQFF
TRBV3-1/TRBV3-2 | - | - | CASSQGLDSYNEQFF
TRBV5-4 | few | TRBD2 | CASTPMGGQETQYF
TRBV3-1/TRBV3-2 | - | - | CASSQVQGAEQYF
TRBV2 | - | - | CASRGIEGSNYGYTF
TRBV12-3/TRBV12-4 | once | - | CASGRSVYNEQFF
TRBV3-1/TRBV3-2 | - | TRBD2 | CASSRSGATYEQYF
TRBV12-3/TRBV12-4 | - | - | CASIIAGTSKAFF
TRBV7-9 | - | TRBD2 | CASRNPSGGGTDTQYF
TRBV6-4 | few | - | CASSDSQVGGPTGELFF
TRBV5-1 | - | TRBD1 | CASAIPGQGGNEQFF
TRBV14 | - | TRBD1 | CASSQRQGNLRGYTF
TRBV7-9 | - | - | CASSSVGDKRSYEQYF
TRBV5-1 | - | TRBD2 | CASLPGTSGEQFF
TRBV2 | - | TRBD1 | CASIKEGGPYEQYF
TRBV27 | - | - | CASSLNEFYGYTF
TRBV6-5 | - | - | CASRRTGLGADTQYF
TRBV27 | - | TRBD1 | CASSLWGQGYGYTF
TRBV28 | - | TRBD1 | CASSYDRGRIGNQPQHF
TRBV7-2 | - | TRBD2 | CASSSSGGSKNIQYF
TRBV7-6 | once | - | CASSLRGWTEAQETQYF
TRBV11-2 | once | - | CASRSPKGGLEQYF
TRBV6-6 | few | - | CASSALGSPGTGELFF
TRBV19 | - | TRBD2 | CASSMFRGGMETQYF
TRBV24-1 | - | TRBD1 | CATSDSLQGAGNTIYF
TRBV7-9 | - | TRBD1 | CASSSRDSYNEQFF
TRBV7-6 | - | - | CASSPGLQETQYF
TRBV21-1 | - | - | CASSHPGGPQHF
TRBV3-1/TRBV3-2 | once | TRBD2 | CASRRTSGGVDTQYF
TRBV7-9 | - | - | CASTPSLRPPDHEQYF